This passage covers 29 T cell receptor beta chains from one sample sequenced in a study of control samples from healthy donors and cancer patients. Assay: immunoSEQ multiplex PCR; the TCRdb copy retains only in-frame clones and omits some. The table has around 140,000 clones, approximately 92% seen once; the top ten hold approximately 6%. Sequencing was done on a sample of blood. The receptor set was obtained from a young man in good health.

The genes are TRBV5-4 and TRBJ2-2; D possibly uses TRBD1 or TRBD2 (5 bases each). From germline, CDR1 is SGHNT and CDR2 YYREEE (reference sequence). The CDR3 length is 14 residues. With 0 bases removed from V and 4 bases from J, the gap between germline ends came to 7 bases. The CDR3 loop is CASSLGGSTGELFF. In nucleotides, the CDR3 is TGTGCCAGCAGCTTGGGGGGGAGCACCGGGGAGCTGTTTTTT.

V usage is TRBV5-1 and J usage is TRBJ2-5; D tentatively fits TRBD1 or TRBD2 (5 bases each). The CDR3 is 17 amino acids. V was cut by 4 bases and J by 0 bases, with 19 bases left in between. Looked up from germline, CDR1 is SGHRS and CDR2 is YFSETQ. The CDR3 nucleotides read TGCGCCAGCAGCCCGGGCCGGGACGCGTTTTACCAAGAGACCCAGTACTTC. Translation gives CASSPGRDAFYQETQYF.

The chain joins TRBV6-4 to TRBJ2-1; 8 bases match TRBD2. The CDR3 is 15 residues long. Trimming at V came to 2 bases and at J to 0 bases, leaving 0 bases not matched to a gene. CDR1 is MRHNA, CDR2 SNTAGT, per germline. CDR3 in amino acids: CASSDAGGSYNEQFF. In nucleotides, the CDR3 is TGTGCCAGCAGTGACGCGGGGGGCTCCTACAATGAGCAGTTCTTC.

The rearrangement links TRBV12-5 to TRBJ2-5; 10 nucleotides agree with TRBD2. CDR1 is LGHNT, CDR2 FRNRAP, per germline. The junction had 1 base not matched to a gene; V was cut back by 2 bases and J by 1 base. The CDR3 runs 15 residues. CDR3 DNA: TGTGCTAGTGGTTTGAAGCGGGGGGGCCAAGAGACCCAGTACTTC. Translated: CASGLKRGGQETQYF.

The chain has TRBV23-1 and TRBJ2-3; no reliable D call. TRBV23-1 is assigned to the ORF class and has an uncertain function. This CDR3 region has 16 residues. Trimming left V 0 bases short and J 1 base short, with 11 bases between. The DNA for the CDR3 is TGCGCCAGCAGTCAATCGGAGACTCCCCGCACAGATACGCAGTATTTT. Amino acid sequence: CASSQSETPRTDTQYF.

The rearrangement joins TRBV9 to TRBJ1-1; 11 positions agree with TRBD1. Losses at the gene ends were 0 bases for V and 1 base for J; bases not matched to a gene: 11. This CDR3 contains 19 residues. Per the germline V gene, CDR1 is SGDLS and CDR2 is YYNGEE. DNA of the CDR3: TGTGCCAGCAGCGTAGAAGGGGACAGGGGGTTCTGTTCGAACACTGAAGCTTTCTTT. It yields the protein CASSVEGDRGFCSNTEAFF.

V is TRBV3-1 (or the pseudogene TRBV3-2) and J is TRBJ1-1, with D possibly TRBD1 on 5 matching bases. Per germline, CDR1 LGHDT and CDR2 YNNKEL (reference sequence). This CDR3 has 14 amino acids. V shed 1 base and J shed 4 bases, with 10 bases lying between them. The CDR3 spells CASSQAGRGTEAFF. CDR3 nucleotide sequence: TGTGCCAGCAGCCAAGCGGGGAGGGGCACTGAAGCTTTCTTT.

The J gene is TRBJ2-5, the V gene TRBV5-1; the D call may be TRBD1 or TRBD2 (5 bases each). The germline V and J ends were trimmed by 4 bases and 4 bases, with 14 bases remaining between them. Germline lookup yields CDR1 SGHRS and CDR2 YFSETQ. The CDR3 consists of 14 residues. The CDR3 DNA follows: TGCGCCAGCAGCAGCGGACGTGGGGGAGAGACCCAGTACTTC. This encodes CASSSGRGGETQYF. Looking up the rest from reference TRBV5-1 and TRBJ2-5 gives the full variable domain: KAGVTQTPRYLIKTRGQQVTLSCSPISGHRSVSWYQQTPGQGLQFLFEYFSETQRNKGNFPGRFSGRQFSNSRSEMNVSTLELGDSALYLCASSSGRGGETQYFGPGTRLLVL.

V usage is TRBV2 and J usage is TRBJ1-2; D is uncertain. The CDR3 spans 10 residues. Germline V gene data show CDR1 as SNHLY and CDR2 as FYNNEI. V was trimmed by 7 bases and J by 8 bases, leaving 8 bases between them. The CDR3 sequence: CASTYSGYTF. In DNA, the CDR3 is TGTGCCAGCACCTATTCCGGCTACACCTTC.

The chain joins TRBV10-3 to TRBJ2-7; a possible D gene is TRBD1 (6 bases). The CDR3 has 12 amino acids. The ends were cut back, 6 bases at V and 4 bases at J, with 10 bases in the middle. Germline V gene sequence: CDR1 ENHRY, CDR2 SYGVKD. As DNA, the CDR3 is TGTGCCATCAGCAAACAGGGTTACGAGCAGTACTTC. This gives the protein CAISKQGYEQYF.

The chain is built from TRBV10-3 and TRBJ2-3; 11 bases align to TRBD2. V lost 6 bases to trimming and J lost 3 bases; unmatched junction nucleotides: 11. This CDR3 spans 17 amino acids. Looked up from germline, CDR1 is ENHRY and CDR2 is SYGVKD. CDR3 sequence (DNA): TGTGCCATCAGAGGAGCATATAGCGGGGGGGCAACAGATACGCAGTATTTT. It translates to CAIRGAYSGGATDTQYF.

The CDR3 region has the DNA TGTGCCAGCAGGCGGGACAGGGCTGTTGATGTGGCCCAGCATTTT. Translating it yields CASRRDRAVDVAQHF. The chain has TRBV28 and TRBJ1-5, with 9 bases fitting TRBD1. Germline CDR1 MDHEN, CDR2 SYDVKM. V was pared by 6 bases and J by 11 bases, with 14 bases of the junction left unmatched. This CDR3 is 15 amino acids long.

The CDR3 loop is CASSSPGGGYEKLFF. The CDR3, as DNA: TGTGCCAGCAGCTCACCAGGGGGCGGGTATGAAAAACTGTTTTTT. The chain uses TRBV5-4 and TRBJ1-4; 8 bases are shared with TRBD1. Per germline, CDR1 SGHNT and CDR2 YYREEE (reference sequence). The ends lost 3 bases at V and 6 bases at J; junction bases unmatched: 7. The CDR3 is made up of 15 amino acids.

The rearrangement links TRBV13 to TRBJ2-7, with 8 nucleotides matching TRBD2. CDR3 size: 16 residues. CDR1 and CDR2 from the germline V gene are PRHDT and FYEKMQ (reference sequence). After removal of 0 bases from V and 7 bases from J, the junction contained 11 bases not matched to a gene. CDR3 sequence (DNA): TGTGCCAGCAGCTTAGGCCGGGGGGGCTCTGGGCGGGAGCAGTACTTC. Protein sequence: CASSLGRGGSGREQYF. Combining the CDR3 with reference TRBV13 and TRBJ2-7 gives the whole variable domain AAGVIQSPRHLIKEKRETATLKCYPIPRHDTVYWYQQGPGQDPQFLISFYEKMQSDKGSIPDRFSAQQFSDYHSELNMSSLELGDSALYFCASSLGRGGSGREQYFGPGTRLTVT.

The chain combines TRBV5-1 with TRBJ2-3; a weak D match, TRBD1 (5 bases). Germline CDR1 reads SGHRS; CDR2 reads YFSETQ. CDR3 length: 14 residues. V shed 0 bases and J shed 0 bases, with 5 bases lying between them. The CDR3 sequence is CASSLGQSTDTQYF. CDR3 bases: TGCGCCAGCAGCTTGGGACAGAGCACAGATACGCAGTATTTT.

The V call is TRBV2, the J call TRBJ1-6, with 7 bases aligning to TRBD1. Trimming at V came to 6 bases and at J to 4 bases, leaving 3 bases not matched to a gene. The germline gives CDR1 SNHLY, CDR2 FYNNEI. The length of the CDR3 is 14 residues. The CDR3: CASRRDRYNSPLHF. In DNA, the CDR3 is TGTGCCAGCAGACGGGACAGATATAATTCACCCCTCCACTTT.

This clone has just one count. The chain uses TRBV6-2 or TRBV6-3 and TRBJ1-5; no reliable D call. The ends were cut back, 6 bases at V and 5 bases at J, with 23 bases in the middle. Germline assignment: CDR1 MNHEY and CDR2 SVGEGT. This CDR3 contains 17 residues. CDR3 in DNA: TGTGCCAGCAGCCCTCTACTACTACGGGTATCTGATCAGCCCCAGCATTTT. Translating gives CASSPLLLRVSDQPQHF.

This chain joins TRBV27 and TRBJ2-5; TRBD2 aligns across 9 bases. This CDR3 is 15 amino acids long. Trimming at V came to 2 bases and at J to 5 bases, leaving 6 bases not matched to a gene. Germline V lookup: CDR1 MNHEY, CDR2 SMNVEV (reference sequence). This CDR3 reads CASSLGGGASETQYF. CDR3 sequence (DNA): TGTGCCAGCAGTTTAGGCGGGGGGGCTTCGGAGACCCAGTACTTC.

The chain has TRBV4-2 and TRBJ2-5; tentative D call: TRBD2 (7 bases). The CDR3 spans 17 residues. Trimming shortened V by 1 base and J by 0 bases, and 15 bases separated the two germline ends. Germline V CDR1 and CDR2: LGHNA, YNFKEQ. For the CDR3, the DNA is TGTGCCAGCAGCCAAGCAAGGGGGGGGGTCTACCAAGAGACCCAGTACTTC. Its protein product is CASSQARGGVYQETQYF.

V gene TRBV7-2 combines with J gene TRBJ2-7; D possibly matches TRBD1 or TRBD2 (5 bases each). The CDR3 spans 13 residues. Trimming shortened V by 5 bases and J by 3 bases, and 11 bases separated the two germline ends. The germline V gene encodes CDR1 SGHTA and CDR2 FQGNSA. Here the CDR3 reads CASSNRDGYEQYF. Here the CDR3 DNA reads TGTGCCAGCAGCAACCGGGACGGCTACGAGCAGTACTTC.

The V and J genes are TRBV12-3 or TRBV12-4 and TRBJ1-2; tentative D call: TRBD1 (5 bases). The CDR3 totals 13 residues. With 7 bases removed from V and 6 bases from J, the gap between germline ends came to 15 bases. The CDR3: CASTSGPGNGYTF. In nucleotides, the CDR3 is TGTGCCAGCACCTCAGGCCCAGGGAATGGCTACACCTTC.

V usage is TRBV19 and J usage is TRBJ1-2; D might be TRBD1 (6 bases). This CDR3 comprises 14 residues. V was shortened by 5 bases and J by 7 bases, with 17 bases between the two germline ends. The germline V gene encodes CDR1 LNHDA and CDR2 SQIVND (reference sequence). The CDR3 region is CASSANRVLLGYTF. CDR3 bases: TGTGCCAGTAGTGCCAACAGGGTTCTTCTTGGCTACACCTTC.

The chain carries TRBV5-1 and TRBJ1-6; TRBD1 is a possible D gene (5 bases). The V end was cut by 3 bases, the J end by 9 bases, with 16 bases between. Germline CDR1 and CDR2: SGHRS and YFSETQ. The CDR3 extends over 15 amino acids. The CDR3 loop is CASSSLTAGVSPLHF. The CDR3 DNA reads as TGCGCCAGCAGCTCGCTGACAGCCGGGGTTTCACCCCTCCACTTT. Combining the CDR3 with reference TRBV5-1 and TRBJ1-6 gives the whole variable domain KAGVTQTPRYLIKTRGQQVTLSCSPISGHRSVSWYQQTPGQGLQFLFEYFSETQRNKGNFPGRFSGRQFSNSRSEMNVSTLELGDSALYLCASSSLTAGVSPLHFGNGTRLTVT.

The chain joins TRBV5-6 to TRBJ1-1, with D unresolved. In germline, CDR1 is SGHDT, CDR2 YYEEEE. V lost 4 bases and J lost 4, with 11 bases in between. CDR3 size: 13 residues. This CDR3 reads CASSPITGTEAFF. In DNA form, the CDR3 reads TGTGCCAGCAGCCCCATAACGGGCACTGAAGCTTTCTTT.

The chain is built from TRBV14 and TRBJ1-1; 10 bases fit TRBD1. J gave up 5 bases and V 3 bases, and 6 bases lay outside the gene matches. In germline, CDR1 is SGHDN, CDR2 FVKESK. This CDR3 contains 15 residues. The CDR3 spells CASSHPGDRGTEAFF. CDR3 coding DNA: TGTGCCAGCAGCCACCCCGGGGACAGGGGAACTGAAGCTTTCTTT. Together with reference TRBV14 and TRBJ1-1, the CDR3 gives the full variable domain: EAGVTQFPSHSVIEKGQTVTLRCDPISGHDNLYWYRRVMGKEIKFLLHFVKESKQDESGMPNNRFLAERTGGTYSTLKVQPAELEDSGVYFCASSHPGDRGTEAFFGQGTRLTVV.

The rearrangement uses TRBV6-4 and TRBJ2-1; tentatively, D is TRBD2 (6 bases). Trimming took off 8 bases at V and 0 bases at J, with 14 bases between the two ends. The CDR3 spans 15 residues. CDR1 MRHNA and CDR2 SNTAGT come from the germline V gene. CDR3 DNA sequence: TGTGCCAGCGCATTGGACGGGAGCTCCTACAATGAGCAGTTCTTC. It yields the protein CASALDGSSYNEQFF.

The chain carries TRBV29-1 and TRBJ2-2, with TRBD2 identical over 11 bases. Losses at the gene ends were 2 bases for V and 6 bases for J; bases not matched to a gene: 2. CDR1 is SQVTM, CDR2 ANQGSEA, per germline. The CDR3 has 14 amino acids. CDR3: CSVESGLAAGELFF. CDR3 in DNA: TGCAGCGTTGAATCGGGACTAGCGGCCGGGGAGCTGTTTTTT.

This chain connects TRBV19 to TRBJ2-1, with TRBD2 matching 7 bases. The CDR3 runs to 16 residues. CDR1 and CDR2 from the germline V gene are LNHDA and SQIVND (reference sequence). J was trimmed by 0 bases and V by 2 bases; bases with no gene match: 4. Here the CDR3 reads CASSIWGGSSYNEQFF. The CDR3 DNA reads TGTGCCAGTAGTATATGGGGGGGAAGCTCCTACAATGAGCAGTTCTTC.

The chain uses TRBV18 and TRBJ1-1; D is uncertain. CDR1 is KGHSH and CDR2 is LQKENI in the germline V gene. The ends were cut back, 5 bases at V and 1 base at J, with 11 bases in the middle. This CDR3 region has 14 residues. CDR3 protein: CASSTSGGNTEAFF. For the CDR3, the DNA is TGTGCCAGCTCAACAAGTGGTGGGAACACTGAAGCTTTCTTT.